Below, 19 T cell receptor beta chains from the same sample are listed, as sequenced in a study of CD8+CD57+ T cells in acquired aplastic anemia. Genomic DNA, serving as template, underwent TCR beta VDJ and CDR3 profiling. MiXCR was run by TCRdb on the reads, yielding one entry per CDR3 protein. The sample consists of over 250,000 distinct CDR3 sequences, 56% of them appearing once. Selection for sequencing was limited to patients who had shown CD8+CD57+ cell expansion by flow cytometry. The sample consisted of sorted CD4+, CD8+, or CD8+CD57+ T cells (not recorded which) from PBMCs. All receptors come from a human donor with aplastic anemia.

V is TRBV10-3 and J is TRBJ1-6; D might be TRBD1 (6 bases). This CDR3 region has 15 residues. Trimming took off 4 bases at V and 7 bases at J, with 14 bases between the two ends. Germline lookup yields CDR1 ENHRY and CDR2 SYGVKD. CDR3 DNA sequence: TGTGCCATCAGTGGGGACACGAATAACAATTCACCCCTCCACTTT. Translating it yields CAISGDTNNNSPLHF.

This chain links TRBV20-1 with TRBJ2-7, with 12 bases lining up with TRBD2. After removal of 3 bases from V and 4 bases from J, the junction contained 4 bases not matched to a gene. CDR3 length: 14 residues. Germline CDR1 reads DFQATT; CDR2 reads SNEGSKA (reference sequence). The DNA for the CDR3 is TGCAGTGCTAGGGGGACTAGCGGGCCTTACGAGCAGTACTTC. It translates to CSARGTSGPYEQYF.

CDR3 sequence reads: CSARQQDRDEKLFF. In nucleotides, the CDR3 is TGCAGTGCTAGACAGCAAGACAGGGACGAAAAACTGTTTTTT. V is TRBV20-1 and J is TRBJ1-4; 7 bases are a match to TRBD1. J was trimmed by 8 bases and V by 2 bases; bases with no gene match: 8. CDR3 length: 14 amino acids. Germline V gene data show CDR1 as DFQATT and CDR2 as SNEGSKA (reference sequence).

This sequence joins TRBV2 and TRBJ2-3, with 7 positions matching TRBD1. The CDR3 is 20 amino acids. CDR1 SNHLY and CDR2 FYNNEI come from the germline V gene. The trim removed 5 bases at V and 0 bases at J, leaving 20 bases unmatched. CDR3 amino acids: CASSFPGTAEAKQSTDTQYF. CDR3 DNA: TGTGCCAGCAGTTTTCCCGGGACAGCCGAAGCGAAGCAAAGCACAGATACGCAGTATTTT.

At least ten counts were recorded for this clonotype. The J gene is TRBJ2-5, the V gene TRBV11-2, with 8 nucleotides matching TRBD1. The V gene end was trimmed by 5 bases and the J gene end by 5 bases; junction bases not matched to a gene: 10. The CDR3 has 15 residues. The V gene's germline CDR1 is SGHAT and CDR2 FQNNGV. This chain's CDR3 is CASSRPRGQEETQYF. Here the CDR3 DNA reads TGTGCCAGCAGCCGACCCAGGGGGCAGGAGGAGACCCAGTACTTC. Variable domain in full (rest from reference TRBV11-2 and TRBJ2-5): EAGVAQSPRYKIIEKRQSVAFWCNPISGHATLYWYQQILGQGPKLLIQFQNNGVVDDSQLPKDRFSAERLKGVDSTLKIQPAKLEDSAVYLCASSRPRGQEETQYFGPGTRLLVL.

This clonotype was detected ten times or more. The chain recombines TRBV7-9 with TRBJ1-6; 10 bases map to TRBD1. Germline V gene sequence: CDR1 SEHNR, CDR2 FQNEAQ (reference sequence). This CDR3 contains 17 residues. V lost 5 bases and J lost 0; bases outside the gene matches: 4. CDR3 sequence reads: CASSRQGARSYNSPLHF. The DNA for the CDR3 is TGTGCCAGCAGCAGACAGGGGGCTCGCTCCTATAATTCACCCCTCCACTTT.

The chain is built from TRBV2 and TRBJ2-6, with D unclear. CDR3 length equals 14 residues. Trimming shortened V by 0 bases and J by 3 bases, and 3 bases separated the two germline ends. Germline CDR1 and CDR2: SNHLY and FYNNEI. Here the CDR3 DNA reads TGTGCCAGCAGTGAAGCGCTTGGGGCCAACGTCCTGACTTTC. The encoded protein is CASSEALGANVLTF.

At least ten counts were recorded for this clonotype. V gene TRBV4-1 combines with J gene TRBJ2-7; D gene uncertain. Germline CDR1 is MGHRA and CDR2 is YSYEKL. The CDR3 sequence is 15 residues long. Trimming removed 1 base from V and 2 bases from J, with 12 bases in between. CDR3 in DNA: TGCGCCAGCAGCCAAGGTGATTTGGCCGCCTACGAGCAGTACTTC. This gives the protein CASSQGDLAAYEQYF.

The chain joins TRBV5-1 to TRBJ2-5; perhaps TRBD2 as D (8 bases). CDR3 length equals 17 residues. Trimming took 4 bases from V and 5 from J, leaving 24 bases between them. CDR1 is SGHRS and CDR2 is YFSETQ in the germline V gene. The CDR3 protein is CASSVGQRGKRLETQYF. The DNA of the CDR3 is TGCGCCAGCAGCGTGGGACAGCGGGGGAAGCGCTTGGAGACCCAGTACTTC.

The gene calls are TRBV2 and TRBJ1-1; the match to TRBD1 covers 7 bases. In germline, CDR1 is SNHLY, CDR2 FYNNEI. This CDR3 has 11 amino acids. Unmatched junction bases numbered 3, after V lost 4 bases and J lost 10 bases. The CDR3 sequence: CASSVGGVAFF. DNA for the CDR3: TGTGCCAGCAGTGTAGGGGGCGTAGCTTTCTTT.

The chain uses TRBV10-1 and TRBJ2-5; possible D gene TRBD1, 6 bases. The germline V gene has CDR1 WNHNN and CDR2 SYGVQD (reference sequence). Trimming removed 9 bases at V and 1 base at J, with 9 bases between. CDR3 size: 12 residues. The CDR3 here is CARTDSQETQYF. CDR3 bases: TGCGCCAGGACGGACAGCCAAGAGACCCAGTACTTC.

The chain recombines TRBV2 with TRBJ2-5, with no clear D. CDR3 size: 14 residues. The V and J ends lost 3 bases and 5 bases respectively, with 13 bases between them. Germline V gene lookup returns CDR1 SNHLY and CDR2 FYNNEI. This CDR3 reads CASSDGVYVETQYF. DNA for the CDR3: TGTGCCAGCAGTGACGGAGTCTACGTGGAGACCCAGTACTTC.

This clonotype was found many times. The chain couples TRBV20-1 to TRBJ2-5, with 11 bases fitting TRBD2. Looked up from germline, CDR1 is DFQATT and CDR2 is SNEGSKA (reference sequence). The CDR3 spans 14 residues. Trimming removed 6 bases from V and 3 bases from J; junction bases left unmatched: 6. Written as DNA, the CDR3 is TGCAGTGCAAACAGACTAGCGGGAAAAGAGACCCAGTACTTC. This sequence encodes CSANRLAGKETQYF.

The CDR3 sequence: CSVDRTESSYEQYF. CDR3 DNA sequence: TGCAGCGTTGACCGGACAGAGAGCTCCTACGAGCAGTACTTC. The chain joins TRBV29-1 to TRBJ2-7; D might be TRBD1 (6 bases). V shed 3 bases and J shed 0 bases, with 12 bases lying between them. This CDR3 has 14 residues. The germline CDR1 and CDR2 sequences are SQVTM and ANQGSEA.

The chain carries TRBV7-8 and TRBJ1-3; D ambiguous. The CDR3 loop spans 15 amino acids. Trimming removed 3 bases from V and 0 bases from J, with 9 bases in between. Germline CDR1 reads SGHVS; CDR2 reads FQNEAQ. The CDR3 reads CASSLVPSSGNTIYF. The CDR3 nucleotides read TGTGCCAGCAGCTTGGTACCCAGCTCTGGAAACACCATATATTTT. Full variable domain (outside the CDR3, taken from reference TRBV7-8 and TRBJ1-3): GAGVSQSPRYKVAKRGQDVALRCDPISGHVSLFWYQQALGQGPEFLTYFQNEAQLDKSGLPSDRFFAERPEGSVSTLKIQRTQQEDSAVYLCASSLVPSSGNTIYFGEGSWLTVV.

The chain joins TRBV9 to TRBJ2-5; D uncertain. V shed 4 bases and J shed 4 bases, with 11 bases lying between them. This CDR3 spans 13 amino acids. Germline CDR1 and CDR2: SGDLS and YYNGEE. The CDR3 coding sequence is TGTGCCAGCAGCCAACATAAAGGAGAGACCCAGTACTTC. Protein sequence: CASSQHKGETQYF.

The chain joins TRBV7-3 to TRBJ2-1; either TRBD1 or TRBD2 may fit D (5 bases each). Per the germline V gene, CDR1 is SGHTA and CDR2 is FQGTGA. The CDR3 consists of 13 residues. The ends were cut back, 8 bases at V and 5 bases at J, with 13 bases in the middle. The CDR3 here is CASGGRVDNEQFF. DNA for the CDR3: TGTGCCAGCGGAGGCAGGGTTGACAATGAGCAGTTCTTC.

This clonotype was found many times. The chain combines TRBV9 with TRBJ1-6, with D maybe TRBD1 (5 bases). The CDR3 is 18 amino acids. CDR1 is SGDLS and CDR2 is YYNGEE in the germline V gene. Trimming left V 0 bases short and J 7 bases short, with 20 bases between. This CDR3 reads CASSVAVWEGAGNSPLHF. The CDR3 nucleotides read TGTGCCAGCAGCGTAGCGGTATGGGAAGGGGCTGGGAATTCACCCCTCCACTTT.

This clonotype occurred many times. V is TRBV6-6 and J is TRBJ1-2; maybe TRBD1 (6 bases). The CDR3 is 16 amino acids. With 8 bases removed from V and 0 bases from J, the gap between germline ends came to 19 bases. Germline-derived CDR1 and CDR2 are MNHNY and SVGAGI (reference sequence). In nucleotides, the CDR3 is TGTGCCAGCCGGACGGGCAGGGGAGGGACTAACTATGGCTACACCTTC. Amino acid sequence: CASRTGRGGTNYGYTF.